This T cell receptor beta chain was sequenced for a study of early T cells in non-severe SARS-CoV-2 infection. The overall study: Alpha and beta chains were unpaired, from unsorted whole-blood bulk RNA.

Individual cDNA molecules were tagged with unique molecular identifiers. TCRdb ran MiXCR on the 5' RACE reads and lists one entry per CDR3 protein. The data contain some 66,000 distinct CDR3 sequences, under 15% of them singletons. V shed 11 bases, J shed 7 bases, and the junction held 7 bases outside the gene matches. The CDR3 has 12 residues. Germline values: CDR1 ENHRY, CDR2 SYGVKD. The TCR was taken from an adult who was a healthcare worker with PCR-confirmed SARS-CoV-2 infection or an uninfected control (not recorded which). The rearrangement uses TRBV10-3 and TRBJ1-5; 8 bases match TRBD1. The sample comprised whole blood. Written as DNA, the CDR3 is TGTGCCTCACAGGACAGGGAGCAGCCCCAGCATTTT. Residues: CASQDREQPQHF.